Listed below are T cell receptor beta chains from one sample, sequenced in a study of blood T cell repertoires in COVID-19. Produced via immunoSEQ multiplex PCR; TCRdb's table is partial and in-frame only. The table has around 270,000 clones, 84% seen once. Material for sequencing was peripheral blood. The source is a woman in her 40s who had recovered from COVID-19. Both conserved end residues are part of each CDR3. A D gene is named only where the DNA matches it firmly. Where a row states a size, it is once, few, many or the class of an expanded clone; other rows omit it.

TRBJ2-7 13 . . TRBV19 CASSMPPRDEQYF TGTGCCAGTAGTATGCCCCCCAGGGACGAGCAGTACTTC
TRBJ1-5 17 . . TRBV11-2 CASSLDDSSGGNQPQHF TGTGCCAGCAGCTTAGATGACTCTTCAGGGGGCAATCAGCCCCAGCATTTT
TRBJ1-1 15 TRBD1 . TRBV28 CASSPAQGASTEAFF TGTGCCAGCAGCCCCGCTCAGGGGGCTAGCACTGAAGCTTTCTTT
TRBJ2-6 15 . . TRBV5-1 CASSREGQGANVLTF TGCGCCAGCAGCCGGGAGGGACAGGGGGCCAACGTCCTGACTTTC
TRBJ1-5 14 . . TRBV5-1 CASSLAAGDQPQHF TGCGCCAGCAGCTTGGCGGCAGGGGATCAGCCCCAGCATTTT
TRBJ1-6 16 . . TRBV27 CASSLLQGGYGSPLHF TGTGCCAGCAGTCTACTACAGGGTGGATATGGTTCACCCCTCCACTTT
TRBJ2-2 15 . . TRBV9 CASSVVGGPSGELFF TGTGCCAGCAGCGTAGTCGGGGGACCGTCCGGGGAGCTGTTTTTT
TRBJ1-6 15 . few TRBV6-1 CASSEGQGYNSPLHF TGTGCCAGCAGTGAAGGGCAGGGCTATAATTCACCCCTCCACTTT
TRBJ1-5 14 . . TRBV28 CASSPGSGIQPQHF TGTGCCAGCAGCCCAGGGTCAGGGATTCAGCCCCAGCATTTT
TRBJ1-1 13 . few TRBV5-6 CASSLPRGTEAFF TGTGCCAGCAGCTTGCCCAGGGGCACTGAAGCTTTCTTT
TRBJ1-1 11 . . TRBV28 CASSLRTEAFF TGTGCCAGCAGTTTGAGGACTGAAGCTTTCTTT